The next 22 T cell receptor beta chains were all read from a single sample in a study of blood T cell repertoires in COVID-19. Sequencing was performed with immunoSEQ multiplex PCR; in TCRdb, only in-frame clones are kept and a portion is missing. There are 150,000 to 200,000 clones in the sample; 84% occur only once, and roughly 7.1% lies in the top ten. Specimen: peripheral blood. These receptors were taken from a man aged 35-49 years who had recovered from COVID-19.

This clone has only one observation. This CDR3 reads CASSESPRAFGYTF. The CDR3, as DNA: TGTGCCAGCAGTGAATCGCCCAGGGCCTTTGGCTACACCTTC. The J gene is TRBJ1-2, the V gene TRBV25-1; possible D gene TRBD1, 5 bases. The V end was cut by 1 base, the J end by 7 bases, with 13 bases between. CDR3 length: 14 amino acids. Germline CDR1 is MGHDK and CDR2 is SYGVNS.

This clone occurred a few times. Its ends do not fully match the called genes, so a read error is possible. This sequence joins TRBV6-4 and TRBJ1-1; D unclear. The CDR3 is made up of 18 amino acids. CDR1 is MRHNA, CDR2 SNTAGT, per germline. This chain's CDR3 is CTSPCTNLCLTMNTEAFF. CDR3 coding DNA: TGTACCAGCCCTTGTACAAACCTTTGTTTAACAATGAACACTGAAGCTTTCTTT.

The chain links TRBV4-3 to TRBJ1-4; no reliable D call. The germline CDR1 and CDR2 sequences are LGHNA and YSLEER. The CDR3 consists of 13 residues. Between the trimmed V and J ends, which lost 2 bases and 6 bases, there was a span of 7 bases. The CDR3 region has the DNA TGCGCCAGCAGCCAAATTTCCGATGAAAAACTGTTTTTT. This encodes CASSQISDEKLFF.

This chain connects TRBV20-1 to TRBJ2-2, with no clear D. The CDR3 has 11 residues. Germline CDR1 and CDR2: DFQATT and SNEGSKA (reference sequence). The germline V and J ends were trimmed by 1 base and 8 bases, with 5 bases remaining between them. The CDR3 reads CSARVRGELFF. The CDR3 region has the DNA TGCAGTGCTAGAGTCCGGGGGGAGCTGTTTTTT.

The chain couples TRBV18 to TRBJ1-2; tentative D call: TRBD1 (5 bases). In germline, CDR1 is KGHSH, CDR2 LQKENI. V lost 4 bases to trimming and J lost 3 bases, with 18 bases between them. The CDR3 extends over 16 amino acids. The CDR3 bases are TGTGCCAGCTCACAAGAACAGGCGCCCATTTACTATGGCTACACCTTC. Its translation: CASSQEQAPIYYGYTF.

V usage is TRBV19 and J usage is TRBJ2-1; 8 bases align to TRBD2. This CDR3 spans 13 amino acids. The junction had 5 bases not matched to a gene; V was cut back by 10 bases and J by 3 bases. The germline V gene has CDR1 LNHDA and CDR2 SQIVND (reference sequence). In DNA form, the CDR3 reads TGTGCCACTCTGGGACTAGGCTACAATGAGCAGTTCTTC. Protein: CATLGLGYNEQFF.

The chain is built from TRBV7-8 and TRBJ2-2; TRBD2 aligns across 14 bases. V gave up 5 bases and J gave up 5 bases; unmatched junction bases: 10. This CDR3 spans 18 amino acids. CDR1 is SGHVS, CDR2 FQNEAQ, per germline. In nucleotides, the CDR3 is TGTGCCAGCAGCCCGGGACTAGCGGGAGAATTGGGGACCGGGGAGCTGTTTTTT. Translated: CASSPGLAGELGTGELFF. Based on the CDR3 plus reference TRBV7-8 and TRBJ2-2, the full variable domain is GAGVSQSPRYKVAKRGQDVALRCDPISGHVSLFWYQQALGQGPEFLTYFQNEAQLDKSGLPSDRFFAERPEGSVSTLKIQRTQQEDSAVYLCASSPGLAGELGTGELFFGEGSRLTVL.

In this sample, this clone turned up a few times. The chain couples TRBV19 to TRBJ1-1, with no clear D. The CDR3 has 15 residues. Trimming removed 1 base at V and 0 bases at J, with 9 bases between. The germline gives CDR1 LNHDA, CDR2 SQIVND (reference sequence). CDR3 amino acids: CASSIGPIMNTEAFF. CDR3 nucleotide sequence: TGTGCCAGTAGTATAGGCCCTATCATGAACACTGAAGCTTTCTTT.

The chain uses TRBV11-3 and TRBJ2-1; possible D gene TRBD2, 6 bases. The CDR3 length is 14 residues. The V gene lost 4 bases and the J gene lost 8 bases, with 15 bases spanning the gap. The germline CDR1 and CDR2 sequences are SGHNT and YENEEA. In DNA, the CDR3 is TGTGCCAGCAGCTCGGACTACCCCAGTGATGAGCAGTTCTTC. Its protein product is CASSSDYPSDEQFF.

The chain joins TRBV18 to TRBJ2-1; the D is unclear. This CDR3 has 13 amino acids. Per the germline V gene, CDR1 is KGHSH and CDR2 is LQKENI. The V gene lost 3 bases and the J gene lost 5 bases, with 8 bases spanning the gap. The chain's CDR3 is CASSPHQNNEQFF. The CDR3 DNA is TGTGCCAGCTCACCCCATCAGAACAATGAGCAGTTCTTC.

This clone was seen repeatedly, ten times or more. V gene TRBV6-4 combines with J gene TRBJ2-3, with 8 bases matching TRBD1. From germline, CDR1 is MRHNA and CDR2 SNTAGT. CDR3 size: 15 residues. V gave up 4 bases and J gave up 1 base; unmatched junction bases: 4. Here the CDR3 DNA reads TGTGCCAGCAGTGGGGCAGGGGGCGGCACAGATACGCAGTATTTT. Its translation is CASSGAGGGTDTQYF.

The gene calls are TRBV4-3 and TRBJ1-2, with D uncertain. The CDR3 covers 13 residues. The ends were cut back, 0 bases at V and 8 bases at J, with 10 bases in the middle. CDR1 LGHNA and CDR2 YSLEER come from the germline V gene. The CDR3 region is CASSQDGERGYTF. In DNA, the CDR3 is TGCGCCAGCAGCCAAGATGGGGAGAGAGGCTACACCTTC.

This clone came up once. This sequence joins TRBV4-1 and TRBJ2-5; tentatively, D is TRBD2 (7 bases). V shed 4 bases and J shed 5 bases, with 20 bases lying between them. The CDR3 contains 16 residues. Germline CDR1 is MGHRA and CDR2 is YSYEKL. CDR3 residues: CASSPGGGGGLETQYF. The CDR3 DNA reads TGCGCCAGCAGCCCGGGGGGAGGGGGAGGCCTGGAGACCCAGTACTTC.

The gene calls are TRBV16 and TRBJ1-6; D is unclear. CDR1 is KGHSY and CDR2 is FQNENV in the germline V gene. Between the trimmed V and J ends, which lost 0 bases and 10 bases, there was a span of 13 bases. CDR3 length: 15 amino acids. The CDR3 coding sequence is TGTGCCAGCAGCCAATCCCGGGGTGTCAACTCACCCCTCCACTTT. It specifies CASSQSRGVNSPLHF.

This rearrangement joins TRBV24-1 to TRBJ2-2, with TRBD1 matching over 8 bases. The germline CDR1 and CDR2 sequences are KGHDR and SFDVKD. This CDR3 has 16 residues. J lost 2 bases, V lost 4 bases, and 5 bases had no gene match. The CDR3 loop is CATSDLQGENTGELFF. As DNA, the CDR3 is TGTGCCACCAGTGACCTACAGGGGGAAAACACCGGGGAGCTGTTTTTT.

The rearrangement uses TRBV3-1 (or the pseudogene TRBV3-2) and TRBJ2-5; 11 positions agree with TRBD2. CDR3 length: 20 residues. J lost 5 bases, V lost 0 bases, and 17 bases had no gene match. Germline loops: CDR1 LGHDT, CDR2 YNNKEL (reference sequence). CDR3 residues: CASSQDPKPNRASGGETQYF. CDR3 DNA sequence: TGTGCCAGCAGCCAAGATCCCAAGCCCAATAGGGCTAGCGGGGGGGAGACCCAGTACTTC.

The rearrangement links TRBV30 to TRBJ2-5; weak D call: TRBD2 (6 bases). The CDR3 sequence is 16 residues long. Per the germline V gene, CDR1 is GTSNPN and CDR2 is SVGIG (reference sequence). Trimming left V 5 bases short and J 3 bases short, with 22 bases between. The CDR3 DNA reads TGTGCCTGGGGGTATCGGCATGCGACGGGAGAAGAGACCCAGTACTTC. Translation: CAWGYRHATGEETQYF.

The chain couples TRBV28 to TRBJ2-5; 7 bases are a match to TRBD2. Trimming took 3 bases from V and 5 from J; bases not matched to a gene: 9. Looked up from germline, CDR1 is MDHEN and CDR2 is SYDVKM. This CDR3 spans 15 amino acids. The CDR3 DNA is TGTGCCAGCAGTTTGGTTGGGCTAGCGGTGGAGACCCAGTACTTC. This sequence encodes CASSLVGLAVETQYF.

The chain recombines TRBV5-1 with TRBJ1-1; D is uncertain. The CDR3 sequence is 13 residues long. CDR1 and CDR2 from the germline V gene are SGHRS and YFSETQ. V lost 0 bases and J 3 bases, leaving 6 bases between the germline ends. CDR3 bases: TGCGCCAGCAGCTTGGACGGTTACACTGAAGCTTTCTTT. Translated: CASSLDGYTEAFF.

J is TRBJ2-7 and V is TRBV19; a possible D gene is TRBD1 (6 bases). Germline lookup yields CDR1 LNHDA and CDR2 SQIVND (reference sequence). The CDR3 length is 15 residues. V was trimmed by 7 bases and J by 3 bases, leaving 19 bases between them. Written as DNA, the CDR3 is TGTGCCAGTAACCCCACCGGGACAACCTTCTACGAGCAGTACTTC. Translating it yields CASNPTGTTFYEQYF.

V usage is TRBV10-2 and J usage is TRBJ2-2, with 7 bases identical to TRBD2. The CDR3 consists of 12 residues. J was trimmed by 7 bases and V by 7 bases; bases with no gene match: 3. The germline CDR1 and CDR2 sequences are WSHSY and SAAADI. The CDR3 DNA sequence: TGCGCCAGCACTCCGGGGGGCGGGGAGCTGTTTTTT. Its protein is CASTPGGGELFF.

This chain connects TRBV27 to TRBJ2-3, with TRBD2 matching over 11 bases. V dropped 5 bases and J dropped 2; count of bases not matched to a gene: 6. The length of the CDR3 is 16 residues. Germline V lookup: CDR1 MNHEY, CDR2 SMNVEV (reference sequence). The CDR3: CASSPRLAGHTDTQYF. The CDR3 nucleotides are TGTGCCAGCAGTCCCCGACTAGCGGGACACACAGATACGCAGTATTTT.